These T cell receptor beta chains were read from a single sample in a study of blood T cell repertoires in COVID-19. Profiling relied on immunoSEQ multiplex PCR, and the TCRdb table lists in-frame clones only, not all of them. The sample lists around 300,000 clones, 75% to 90% seen once, with approximately 2% in the top ten. Sequencing was carried out using peripheral blood. The origin of the receptors is a woman in her twenties or thirties who had recovered from COVID-19. CDR3s include the opening cysteine and the closing phenylalanine or tryptophan. The D gene is left open where the match is weak. Clone size appears in some rows only: once, few, many, or a class for an expanded clone.

abundance,v_gene,d_gene,j_gene,CDR3aa,CDR3nt
-,TRBV28,-,TRBJ2-1,CASSGSFRGSEQFF,TGTGCCAGCAGTGGCTCTTTTCGGGGAAGTGAGCAGTTCTTC
-,TRBV3-1/TRBV3-2,TRBD2,TRBJ2-1,CASSPSQLADDEQFF,TGTGCCAGCAGCCCCTCCCAACTAGCGGACGATGAGCAGTTCTTC
-,TRBV10-3,-,TRBJ2-2,CAIREAETNTGELFF,TGTGCCATCAGGGAAGCGGAGACGAACACCGGGGAGCTGTTTTTT
once,TRBV28,TRBD1,TRBJ1-4,CASSRDRLNEKLFF,TGTGCCAGCAGTCGGGACAGACTAAATGAAAAACTGTTTTTT
-,TRBV5-1,TRBD1,TRBJ2-2,CASSGTGNTGELFF,TGCGCCAGCAGTGGGACAGGGAATACCGGGGAGCTGTTTTTT
once,TRBV7-9,TRBD2,TRBJ2-6,CASSAGLAGSSGANVLTF,TGTGCCAGCAGCGCCGGTCTAGCGGGGAGCTCTGGGGCCAACGTCCTGACTTTC
-,TRBV14,-,TRBJ2-7,CASSHAGEQYF,TGTGCCAGCAGCCATGCAGGCGAGCAGTACTTC
-,TRBV10-3,-,TRBJ1-1,CAISEASGDTEAFF,TGTGCCATCAGCGAGGCCTCAGGGGACACTGAAGCTTTCTTT
-,TRBV27,-,TRBJ2-7,CASSLAQTYEQYF,TGTGCCAGCAGTTTGGCACAGACCTACGAGCAGTACTTC
few,TRBV7-2,-,TRBJ2-7,CASSSGFGRQTYEQYF,TGTGCCAGCAGCTCAGGTTTTGGGAGGCAGACCTACGAGCAGTACTTC
-,TRBV2,-,TRBJ2-2,CASSAQVPTGELFF,TGTGCCAGCAGTGCCCAGGTTCCCACCGGGGAGCTGTTTTTT
-,TRBV5-1,-,TRBJ1-4,CASSLEGGDNEKLFF,TGCGCCAGCAGCTTGGAAGGGGGGGATAATGAAAAACTGTTTTTT
-,TRBV27,-,TRBJ2-1,CASSSLSGPSSYNEQFF,TGTGCCAGCAGTTCCCTGAGCGGGCCCAGCTCCTACAATGAGCAGTTCTTC
-,TRBV29-1,-,TRBJ1-2,CSVDRFNYGYTF,TGCAGCGTTGACCGGTTTAACTATGGCTACACCTTC
-,TRBV21-1,-,TRBJ2-7,CASSKGWVGGEQYF,TGTGCCAGCAGCAAAGGATGGGTAGGCGGCGAGCAGTACTTC
-,TRBV7-2,-,TRBJ2-3,CASRLTIRSSTDTQYF,TGTGCCAGCAGACTCACGATCCGTTCTAGCACAGATACGCAGTATTTT
-,TRBV20-1,-,TRBJ1-2,CSASRDRTANYGYTF,TGCAGTGCTAGTCGCGACAGAACTGCTAACTATGGCTACACCTTC
-,TRBV7-9,-,TRBJ1-6,CASSLGYSQDSSYNSPLHF,TGTGCCAGCAGCTTAGGTTACTCCCAAGACAGCTCCTATAATTCACCCCTCCACTTT
once,TRBV7-6,TRBD1,TRBJ1-2,CASSLGAGTAFDGYTF,TGTGCCAGCAGCTTAGGAGCCGGGACAGCCTTTGATGGCTACACCTTC
-,TRBV4-2,TRBD1,TRBJ2-2,CASSRDRGPGELFF,TGTGCCAGCAGCCGGGACAGGGGGCCCGGGGAGCTGTTTTTT
-,TRBV12-5,TRBD1,TRBJ1-6,CASGPGQGYSPLHF,TGTGCTAGTGGCCCGGGACAGGGGTATTCACCCCTCCACTTT
few,TRBV18,TRBD1,TRBJ1-5,CASSPTGSDQPQHF,TGTGCCAGCTCGCCGACAGGGTCTGATCAGCCCCAGCATTTT
once,TRBV27,-,TRBJ1-1,CASSGDRNTEAFF,TGTGCCAGCAGTGGTGACAGGAACACTGAAGCTTTCTTT
-,TRBV5-8,TRBD1,TRBJ1-5,CASSVRQGYGQPQHF,TGTGCCAGCAGCGTACGACAGGGCTATGGTCAGCCCCAGCATTTT
-,TRBV2,TRBD1,TRBJ2-7,CASTGQAVGEQYF,TGTGCCAGCACAGGACAGGCAGTGGGGGAGCAGTACTTC
-,TRBV2,TRBD2,TRBJ2-1,CASKGGSGTSGNNEQFF,TGTGCCAGCAAGGGAGGGTCCGGGACTAGCGGGAATAACGAGCAGTTCTTC
-,TRBV28,-,TRBJ2-5,CASSRFGRVGVPDGETQYF,TGTGCCAGCTCACGATTCGGTAGAGTAGGGGTCCCGGATGGGGAGACCCAGTACTTC
-,TRBV3-1/TRBV3-2,TRBD1,TRBJ2-7,CASSQDPGQGYEQYF,TGTGCCAGCAGCCAAGATCCTGGACAGGGCTACGAGCAGTACTTC
few,TRBV2,-,TRBJ2-3,CASSRLLTDTQYF,TGTGCCAGCAGTCGGTTACTCACAGATACGCAGTATTTT
-,TRBV11-1,TRBD2,TRBJ2-5,CASSSGSSGVAAQYF,TGTGCCAGCAGTTCTGGCTCTAGCGGGGTCGCCGCCCAGTACTTC
-,TRBV19,-,TRBJ1-2,CASNQGGSGYTF,TGTGCCAGTAATCAAGGGGGAAGTGGCTACACCTTC
-,TRBV27,-,TRBJ1-4,CASSRFVRTINEKLFF,TGTGCCAGCAGCCGTTTCGTCCGGACAATCAATGAAAAACTGTTTTTT
-,TRBV9,TRBD2,TRBJ2-3,CASSVGGRRYDTQYF,TGTGCCAGCAGCGTCGGCGGGAGAAGGTATGATACGCAGTATTTT
-,TRBV25-1,TRBD1,TRBJ2-3,CASSAWDRDTDTQYF,TGTGCCAGCAGTGCTTGGGACAGGGACACAGATACGCAGTATTTT
-,TRBV28,TRBD1,TRBJ1-1,CASSSGQGVGAFF,TGTGCCAGCAGTTCCGGACAGGGAGTCGGAGCTTTCTTT
-,TRBV28,-,TRBJ2-7,CASSLSGQSRYEQYF,TGTGCCAGCAGTTTATCCGGACAGTCCCGCTACGAGCAGTACTTC
once,TRBV7-2,TRBD1,TRBJ1-6,CASSLAQGGNSPLHF,TGTGCCAGCAGCTTAGCTCAGGGGGGTAATTCACCCCTCCACTTT
-,TRBV2,TRBD1,TRBJ2-2,CASSDPQGRVYGTGELFF,TGTGCCAGCAGTGACCCACAGGGGCGAGTCTACGGTACCGGGGAGCTGTTTTTT
once,TRBV27,-,TRBJ2-1,CASSRRGSGNEQFF,TGTGCCAGCAGTCGGCGAGGATCGGGCAATGAGCAGTTCTTC
-,TRBV30,TRBD1,TRBJ1-1,CAWTTTGGGTEAFF,TGTGCCTGGACCACGACAGGGGGAGGGACTGAAGCTTTCTTT
-,TRBV2,-,TRBJ2-3,CAGNGLYTDTQYF,TGTGCTGGTAACGGACTTTACACAGATACGCAGTATTTT
-,TRBV11-3,TRBD1,TRBJ2-2,CASSGGTGPAGELFF,TGTGCCAGCAGCGGCGGGACAGGGCCGGCCGGGGAGCTGTTTTTT
-,TRBV2,-,TRBJ1-1,CASSGGARTEAFF,TGTGCCAGCTCCGGGGGGGCTCGGACTGAAGCTTTCTTT
once,TRBV3-1/TRBV3-2,TRBD2,TRBJ2-2,CASSQERLAGGPVTGELFF,TGTGCCAGCAGCCAAGAACGGCTAGCGGGGGGTCCGGTCACCGGGGAGCTGTTTTTT
-,TRBV5-1,TRBD1,TRBJ2-7,CASSTGQVVYEQYF,TGCGCCAGCAGCACGGGACAGGTAGTCTACGAGCAGTACTTC
-,TRBV24-1,-,TRBJ1-5,CATSDLNSNQPQHF,TGTGCCACCAGTGATCTTAATAGCAATCAGCCCCAGCATTTT
-,TRBV19,TRBD1,TRBJ1-1,CASSGTGAVTEAFF,TGTGCCAGTAGTGGAACAGGGGCGGTCACTGAAGCTTTCTTT
once,TRBV29-1,TRBD1,TRBJ1-1,CSGMTGPYTEAFF,TGCAGCGGGATGACAGGGCCCTACACTGAAGCTTTCTTT
-,TRBV6-5,TRBD1,TRBJ2-2,CASKRGRGRGGELFF,TGTGCCAGCAAACGGGGTAGGGGGCGAGGCGGGGAGCTGTTTTTT